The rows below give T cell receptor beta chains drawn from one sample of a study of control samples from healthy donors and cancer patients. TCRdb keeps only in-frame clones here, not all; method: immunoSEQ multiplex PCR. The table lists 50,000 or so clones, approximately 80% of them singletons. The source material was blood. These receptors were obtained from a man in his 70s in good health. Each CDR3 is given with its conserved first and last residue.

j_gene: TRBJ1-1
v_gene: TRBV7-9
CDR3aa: CASSLWTGAEAFF

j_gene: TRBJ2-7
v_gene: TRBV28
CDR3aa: CASRPPIGTGRRSSYEQYF

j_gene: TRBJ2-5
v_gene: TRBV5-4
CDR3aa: CASSLGGGAGGGTQYF

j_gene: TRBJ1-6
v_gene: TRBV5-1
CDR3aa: CASSLNSVNSPLHF

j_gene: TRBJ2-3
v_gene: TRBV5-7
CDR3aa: CASSSWTGETDTQYF

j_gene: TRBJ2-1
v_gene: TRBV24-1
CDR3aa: CATSDGVINEQFF

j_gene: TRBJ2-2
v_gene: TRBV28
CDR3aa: CAGIKDRVSGELFF

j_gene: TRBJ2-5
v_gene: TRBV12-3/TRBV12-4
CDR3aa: CASSLRSGETQYF

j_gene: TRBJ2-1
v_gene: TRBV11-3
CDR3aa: CASSPTGSGINEQFF

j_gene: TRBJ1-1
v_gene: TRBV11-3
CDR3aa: CASSTGAYEAFF

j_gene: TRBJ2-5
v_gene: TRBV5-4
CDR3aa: CASSARDRAGQETQYF

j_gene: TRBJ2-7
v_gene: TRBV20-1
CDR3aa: CSAPRGDEQYF

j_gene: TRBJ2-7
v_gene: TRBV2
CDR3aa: CASSTGGSSYEQYF

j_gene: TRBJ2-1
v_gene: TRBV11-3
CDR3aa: CASSLDRLSYNEQFF

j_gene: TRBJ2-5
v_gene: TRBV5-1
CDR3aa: CASSFLFGETQYF

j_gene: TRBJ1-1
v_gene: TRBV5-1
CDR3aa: CASSKQPGQDTEAFF

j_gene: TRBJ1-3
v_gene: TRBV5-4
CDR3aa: CASTLDRGNTIYF

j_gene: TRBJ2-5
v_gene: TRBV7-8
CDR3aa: CASSLHQAGSGPEETQYF

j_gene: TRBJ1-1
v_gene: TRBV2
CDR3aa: CASTNKNTEAFF

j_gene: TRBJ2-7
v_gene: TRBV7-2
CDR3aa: CASSLDRARVVYEQYF

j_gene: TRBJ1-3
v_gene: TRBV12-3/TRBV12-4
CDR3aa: CASRGSSGNTIYF

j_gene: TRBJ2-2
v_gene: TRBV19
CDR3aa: CASSQGQGAGSGELFF

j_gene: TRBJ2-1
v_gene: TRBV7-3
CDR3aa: CASSPSIAYNEQFF

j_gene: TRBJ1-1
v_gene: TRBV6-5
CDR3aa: CATLRAETEAFF

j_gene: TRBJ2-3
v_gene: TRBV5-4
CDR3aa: CASSLRGVQDTQYF

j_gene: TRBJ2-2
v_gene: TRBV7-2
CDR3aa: CASSTGVGGELFF

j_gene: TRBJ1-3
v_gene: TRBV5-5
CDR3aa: CASSLRGSGNTIYF

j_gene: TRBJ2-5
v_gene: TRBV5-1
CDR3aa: CASSLVVGQETQYF

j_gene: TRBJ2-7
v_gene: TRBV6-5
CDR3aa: CASSPRGQGTYEQYF

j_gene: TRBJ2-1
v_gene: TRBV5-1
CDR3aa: CAYSPCNEQFF

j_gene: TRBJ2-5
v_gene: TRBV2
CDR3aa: CASSEATRRETQYF

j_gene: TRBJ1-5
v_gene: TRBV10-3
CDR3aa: CAISESENQPQHF

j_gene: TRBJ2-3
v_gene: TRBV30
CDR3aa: CAWSTSGGITDTQYF

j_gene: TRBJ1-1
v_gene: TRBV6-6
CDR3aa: CASRPGQGSADTEAFF

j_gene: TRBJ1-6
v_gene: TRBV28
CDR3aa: CASSPSRGNSPLHF

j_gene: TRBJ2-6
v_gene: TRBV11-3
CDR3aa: CASSLGFSGANVLTF

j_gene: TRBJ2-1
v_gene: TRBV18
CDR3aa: CASSFGQGTYNEQFF

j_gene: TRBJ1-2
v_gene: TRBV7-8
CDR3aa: CASSLDGAHYGYTF

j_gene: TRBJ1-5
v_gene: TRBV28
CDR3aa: CASSFTNQPQHF

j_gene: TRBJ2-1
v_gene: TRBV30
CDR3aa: CAWRGGASYNEQFF

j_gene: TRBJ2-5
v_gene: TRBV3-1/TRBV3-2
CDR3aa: CASSQEPPRRAVTQYF

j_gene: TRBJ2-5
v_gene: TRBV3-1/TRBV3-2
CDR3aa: CASSQDRARQETQYF

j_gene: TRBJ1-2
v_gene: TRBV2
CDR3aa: CASSVLGTGGYTF

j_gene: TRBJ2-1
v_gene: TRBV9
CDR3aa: CASSVGNSRNEQFF

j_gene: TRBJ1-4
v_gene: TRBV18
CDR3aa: CASSPDRTNEKLFF

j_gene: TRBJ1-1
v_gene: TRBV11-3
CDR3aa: CASKASDFTEAFF

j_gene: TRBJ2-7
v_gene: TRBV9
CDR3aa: CASSVLDRGYEQYF

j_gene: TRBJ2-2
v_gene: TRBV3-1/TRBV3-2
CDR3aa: CASSQVENSPTGELFF

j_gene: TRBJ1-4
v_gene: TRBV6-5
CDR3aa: CASSRDYLNEKLFF

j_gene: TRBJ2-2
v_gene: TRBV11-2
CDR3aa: CASSLQGLAGGELFF

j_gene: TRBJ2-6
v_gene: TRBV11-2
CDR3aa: CASSPPAGANVLTF

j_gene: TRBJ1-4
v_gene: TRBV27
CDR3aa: CASSSNGLRATEKLFF

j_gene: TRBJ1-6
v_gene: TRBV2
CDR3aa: CASSDLGQNNSPLHF

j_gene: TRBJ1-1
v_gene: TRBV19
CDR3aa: CASSPPPGLVTEAFF

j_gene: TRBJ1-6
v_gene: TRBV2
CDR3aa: CASKGTYNSPLHF